Presented here are 32 T cell receptor beta chains from one specimen sequenced in a study of siplizumab effects on memory and regulatory T cells (dated by TCRdb to about 2019). Library creation used the immunoSEQ multiplex PCR assay. In its TCRdb copy, this immuneACCESS table keeps in-frame sequences only and misses some clones. Where compared with another copy, unresolved V genes explain less than half of these, and the others have no known cause. The sample contains about 120,000 clones, 93% of them found a single time. Of the sample, over 0.15% is held by the ten largest clones. Sequenced material: non-Treg CD4+ T cells sorted from blood. The meaning of the sample's cell subset or site label: FACS-sorted unstimulated CD4+ non-regulatory T cells. These receptor sequences come from a human donor in good health.

The V gene is TRBV19, the J gene TRBJ1-4, with D tentatively TRBD1 (6 bases). The CDR3 runs 14 residues. V lost 5 bases and J lost 4, with 11 bases in between. Germline V gene lookup returns CDR1 LNHDA and CDR2 SQIVND (reference sequence). CDR3 protein: CASSATDSNEKLFF. The CDR3 nucleotides are TGTGCCAGTAGTGCCACGGACAGTAATGAAAAACTGTTTTTT. Combining the CDR3 with reference TRBV19 and TRBJ1-4 gives the whole variable domain DGGITQSPKYLFRKEGQNVTLSCEQNLNHDAMYWYRQDPGQGLRLIYYSQIVNDFQKGDIAEGYSVSREKKESFPLTVTSAQKNPTAFYLCASSATDSNEKLFFGSGTQLSVL.

The genes are TRBV10-3 and TRBJ2-7; no clear D. V was trimmed by 3 bases and J by 8 bases, leaving 8 bases between them. Per germline, CDR1 ENHRY and CDR2 SYGVKD. The CDR3 length is 11 residues. CDR3 coding DNA: TGTGCCATCAGTGACCCGGAGAAGCAGTACTTC. Its protein product is CAISDPEKQYF.

The rearrangement joins TRBV6-4 to TRBJ1-1; 10 bases line up with TRBD1. The CDR3 consists of 14 residues. V was clipped by 7 bases and J by 3 bases; unmatched bases: 5. Germline loops: CDR1 MRHNA, CDR2 SNTAGT. The CDR3 DNA follows: TGTGCCAGCACCGTGGACAGGGGGGACACTGAAGCTTTCTTT. Its translation is CASTVDRGDTEAFF.

The V gene is TRBV19, the J gene TRBJ1-6; D call uncertain. Germline CDR1 and CDR2: LNHDA and SQIVND (reference sequence). CDR3 length: 17 amino acids. V was shortened by 1 base and J by 7 bases, with 17 bases between the two germline ends. The CDR3 spells CASSIGSLGSVNSPLHF. The DNA for the CDR3 is TGTGCCAGTAGTATAGGGTCGTTGGGGAGTGTCAATTCACCCCTCCACTTT. The full variable domain, with the rest looked up from reference TRBV19 and TRBJ1-6, is DGGITQSPKYLFRKEGQNVTLSCEQNLNHDAMYWYRQDPGQGLRLIYYSQIVNDFQKGDIAEGYSVSREKKESFPLTVTSAQKNPTAFYLCASSIGSLGSVNSPLHFGNGTRLTVT.

J is TRBJ1-2 and V is TRBV6-6; maybe TRBD1 (6 bases). V gave up 6 bases and J gave up 8 bases, with 16 bases separating them. The CDR3 is 13 residues long. Looked up from germline, CDR1 is MNHNY and CDR2 is SVGAGI (reference sequence). CDR3 protein: CASSRQEARGYTF. Here the CDR3 DNA reads TGTGCCAGCAGCCGACAGGAGGCCAGGGGCTACACCTTC.

CDR3 nucleotides: TGTGCCAGCAGTGAAACGGGGGGGAGCTCCTACGAGCAGTACTTC. Protein sequence: CASSETGGSSYEQYF. The V gene is TRBV2, the J gene TRBJ2-7; 8 nucleotides agree with TRBD2. With V trimmed by 2 bases and J by 0 bases, 3 bases remained unmatched. Germline V lookup: CDR1 SNHLY, CDR2 FYNNEI. There are 15 residues in the CDR3. Full variable domain (missing parts from reference TRBV2 and TRBJ2-7): EPEVTQTPSHQVTQMGQEVILRCVPISNHLYFYWYRQILGQKVEFLVSFYNNEISEKSEIFDDQFSVERPDGSNFTLKIRSTKLEDSAMYFCASSETGGSSYEQYFGPGTRLTVT.

Concerning this clone itself: The junction and the germline gene differ at one end; a read error may be behind it. This chain uses TRBV7-2 with TRBJ2-7, with 9 bases matching TRBD2. The germline CDR1 and CDR2 sequences are SGHTA and FQGNSA. This CDR3 is 15 amino acids long. CDR3 amino acids: CASSLAGALTYEQYF. The CDR3 DNA reads TGTGCCAGCAGTTTAGCGGGGGCGCTGACCTACGAGCAGTACTTC.

This clone was found once. The chain recombines TRBV5-6 with TRBJ2-7; 8 bases fit TRBD2. V lost 5 bases, J lost 0 bases, and 7 bases stayed unmatched. CDR1 and CDR2 from the germline V gene are SGHDT and YYEEEE. This CDR3 has 15 residues. This CDR3 is CASSLAGPSSYEQYF. The DNA for the CDR3 is TGTGCCAGCAGTTTAGCGGGGCCGAGCTCCTACGAGCAGTACTTC.

This chain joins TRBV4-1 and TRBJ2-7; TRBD2 matches 10 bases. The CDR3 is 17 amino acids. V trimming: 1 base; J trimming: 5 bases; junction bases outside the gene matches: 11. Per the germline V gene, CDR1 is MGHRA and CDR2 is YSYEKL. Here the CDR3 DNA reads TGCGCCAGCAGCCAAGTTTACCGCACCGGGACTAGCGACGAGCAGTACTTC. Its protein is CASSQVYRTGTSDEQYF.

The rearrangement uses TRBV27 and TRBJ1-4, with D uncertain. Per germline, CDR1 MNHEY and CDR2 SMNVEV (reference sequence). The V end lost 5 bases, the J end lost 0 bases, and 7 bases lay between the germline ends. The CDR3 spans 14 residues. This CDR3 is CASSNRATNEKLFF. In nucleotides, the CDR3 is TGTGCCAGCAGTAACAGAGCAACTAATGAAAAACTGTTTTTT.

The chain uses TRBV7-2 and TRBJ2-7, with 9 bases fitting TRBD2. CDR1 is SGHTA, CDR2 FQGNSA, per germline. This CDR3 region has 16 residues. V was clipped by 3 bases and J by 7 bases; unmatched bases: 13. Here the CDR3 DNA reads TGTGCCAGCAGCTTCTCAATTAGCGGGGGTCGTGGGGAGCAGTACTTC. Amino acids: CASSFSISGGRGEQYF.

Only a few counts were recorded for this clone. The J gene is TRBJ1-5, the V gene TRBV30, with D hard to call. The germline V gene has CDR1 GTSNPN and CDR2 SVGIG (reference sequence). The V and J ends lost 0 bases and 4 bases respectively, with 10 bases between them. This CDR3 is built from 14 residues. CDR3 bases: TGTGCCTGGAGTGTACTGAGTCTGAATCAGCCCCAGCATTTT. Its protein product is CAWSVLSLNQPQHF.

The V gene is TRBV6-5, the J gene TRBJ1-1; D uncertain. Germline assignment: CDR1 MNHEY and CDR2 SVGAGI. This CDR3 is built from 13 residues. Trimming left V 6 bases short and J 1 base short, with 9 bases between. The CDR3 region has the DNA TGTGCCAGCAGCCCCTTCGGGAACACTGAAGCTTTCTTT. Translation gives CASSPFGNTEAFF.

J is TRBJ2-7 and V is TRBV9; no reliable D call. V was pared by 4 bases and J by 1 base, with 15 bases between. CDR1 is SGDLS and CDR2 is YYNGEE in the germline V gene. The CDR3 sequence is 15 residues long. The CDR3: CASSPKGTRSYEQYF. The CDR3 coding sequence is TGTGCCAGCAGCCCAAAGGGCACTCGATCCTACGAGCAGTACTTC.

V usage is TRBV7-3 and J usage is TRBJ2-3, with 8 bases matching TRBD2. The CDR3 consists of 17 residues. V shed 4 bases, J shed 3 bases, and the junction held 12 bases outside the gene matches. Per germline, CDR1 SGHTA and CDR2 FQGTGA. The DNA for the CDR3 is TGTGCCAGCAGCTCCCCCGCGGCGGGGGGTAGGACAGATACGCAGTATTTT. Encoded protein: CASSSPAAGGRTDTQYF.

The V gene is TRBV5-1, the J gene TRBJ2-1; D call uncertain. CDR1 and CDR2 from the germline V gene are SGHRS and YFSETQ. CDR3 length: 13 amino acids. Trimming shortened V by 0 bases and J by 4 bases, and 5 bases separated the two germline ends. The CDR3 here is CASSLETYNEQFF. The DNA for the CDR3 is TGCGCCAGCAGCTTGGAAACTTACAATGAGCAGTTCTTC.

The genes are TRBV18 and TRBJ2-3; TRBD2 matches at 14 bases. The trim removed 3 bases at V and 3 bases at J, leaving 2 bases unmatched. This CDR3 has 16 amino acids. Germline V CDR1 and CDR2: KGHSH, LQKENI. This CDR3 reads CASSPWTSGGTDTQYF. DNA for the CDR3: TGTGCCAGCTCACCTTGGACTAGCGGGGGGACAGATACGCAGTATTTT.

The chain combines TRBV18 with TRBJ2-5, with 9 positions matching TRBD1. Germline assignment: CDR1 KGHSH and CDR2 LQKENI. J gave up 5 bases and V 6 bases, and 7 bases lay outside the gene matches. The CDR3 spans 14 residues. Written as DNA, the CDR3 is TGTGCCAGCTCCCTCGGACAGGGGCTGGAGACCCAGTACTTC. Residues: CASSLGQGLETQYF.

The gene calls are TRBV4-1 and TRBJ2-5, with 13 bases lining up with TRBD2. CDR3 length: 15 residues. The ends lost 4 bases at V and 2 bases at J; junction bases unmatched: 1. Germline assignment: CDR1 MGHRA and CDR2 YSYEKL. CDR3 sequence (DNA): TGCGCCAGCAGCCGACTAGCGGGGGGACAAGAGACCCAGTACTTC. It codes for CASSRLAGGQETQYF.

This sequence joins TRBV28 and TRBJ2-7; the D gene is possibly TRBD1 (5 bases). The CDR3 runs to 14 residues. The V and J ends lost 2 bases and 2 bases respectively, with 10 bases between them. In germline, CDR1 is MDHEN, CDR2 SYDVKM. CDR3 in amino acids: CASSLPQGPYEQYF. The CDR3 coding sequence is TGTGCCAGCAGTTTACCGCAGGGCCCCTACGAGCAGTACTTC.

The CDR3 DNA follows: TGTGCCAGCCAGAATCGGGTGACAGCGAATTATGGAAACACCATATATTTT. Protein: CASQNRVTANYGNTIYF. The genes are TRBV5-4 and TRBJ1-3; TRBD1 might be the D (5 bases). The CDR3 runs to 17 residues. The germline V gene encodes CDR1 SGHNT and CDR2 YYREEE (reference sequence). Trimming pared 7 bases from V and 3 bases from J, leaving 23 bases between.

V and J are TRBV2 and TRBJ2-2, with a possible D match to TRBD2 (6 bases). Trimming left V 6 bases short and J 0 bases short, with 14 bases between. CDR1 is SNHLY and CDR2 is FYNNEI in the germline V gene. This CDR3 spans 16 amino acids. CDR3 DNA sequence: TGTGCCAGCAGGGAATTTAGCGGTGCGAACACCGGGGAGCTGTTTTTT. Encoded protein: CASREFSGANTGELFF.

A single count supports this clone. The V call is TRBV4-2, the J call TRBJ2-1; 7 bases match TRBD2. V shed 4 bases, J shed 0 bases, and the junction held 9 bases outside the gene matches. Germline V gene data show CDR1 as LGHNA and CDR2 as YNFKEQ. This CDR3 comprises 17 residues. The CDR3 DNA is TGTGCCAGCAGCCCAACCTCCGGGACTAACTCCTACAATGAGCAGTTCTTC. It translates to CASSPTSGTNSYNEQFF.

V is TRBV11-2 and J is TRBJ2-7; 9 positions agree with TRBD1. CDR1 and CDR2 from the germline V gene are SGHAT and FQNNGV. V shed 5 bases, J shed 3 bases, and the junction held 8 bases outside the gene matches. The CDR3 sequence is 15 residues long. The CDR3 reads CASSIRDRAHYEQYF. Written as DNA, the CDR3 is TGTGCCAGCAGCATCCGGGACAGGGCTCACTACGAGCAGTACTTC.

This clone was counted a single time. The rearrangement joins TRBV6-5 to TRBJ2-5; TRBD1 agrees at 8 bases. There are 15 residues in the CDR3. V trimming: 6 bases; J trimming: 5 bases; junction bases outside the gene matches: 11. Germline loops: CDR1 MNHEY, CDR2 SVGAGI. CDR3 in amino acids: CASSRIGQGWETQYF. The CDR3 DNA sequence: TGTGCCAGCAGCCGCATAGGACAGGGATGGGAGACCCAGTACTTC.

The gene calls are TRBV7-2 and TRBJ2-2; no clear D gene. V was clipped by 1 base and J by 5 bases, with 14 bases between them. Germline V CDR1 and CDR2: SGHTA, FQGNSA. This CDR3 has 16 residues. CDR3 sequence (DNA): TGTGCCAGCAGCTTAGGAATTTTTCCGTTAACCGGGGAGCTGTTTTTT. Its translation: CASSLGIFPLTGELFF. Variable domain in full (rest from reference TRBV7-2 and TRBJ2-2): GAGVSQSPSNKVTEKGKDVELRCDPISGHTALYWYRQSLGQGLEFLIYFQGNSAPDKSGLPSDRFSAERTGGSVSTLTIQRTQQEDSAVYLCASSLGIFPLTGELFFGEGSRLTVL.

The chain carries TRBV7-9 and TRBJ1-3; D gene ambiguous. This CDR3 contains 12 residues. Trimming stripped 1 base from V and 8 bases from J, with 6 bases between. The germline V gene encodes CDR1 SEHNR and CDR2 FQNEAQ (reference sequence). CDR3: CASSLVRDTIYF. In nucleotides, the CDR3 is TGTGCCAGCAGCTTAGTCCGGGACACCATATATTTT.

The rearrangement links TRBV9 to TRBJ2-5; D might be TRBD1 or TRBD2, each matching 5 bases. The length of the CDR3 is 13 residues. Germline V gene sequence: CDR1 SGDLS, CDR2 YYNGEE. Trimming removed 3 bases from V and 5 bases from J, with 11 bases in between. CDR3 nucleotides: TGTGCCAGCAGCGACGGGGCCCGGGAGACCCAGTACTTC. This encodes CASSDGARETQYF.

This chain joins TRBV5-1 and TRBJ2-3, with 7 nucleotides matching TRBD1. This CDR3 has 13 amino acids. The V and J ends lost 4 bases and 4 bases, in that order; junction bases with no gene match: 3. Germline assignment: CDR1 SGHRS and CDR2 YFSETQ. The CDR3 DNA follows: TGCGCCAGCAGCGCACAGGGGTCAGATACGCAGTATTTT. Translated: CASSAQGSDTQYF.

The V call is TRBV30, the J call TRBJ2-7; TRBD1 matches at 7 bases. J was trimmed by 6 bases and V by 4 bases; bases with no gene match: 12. The CDR3 is 14 residues long. Per the germline V gene, CDR1 is GTSNPN and CDR2 is SVGIG (reference sequence). The CDR3 sequence is CAWTTGLYSTEQYF. In DNA, the CDR3 is TGTGCCTGGACGACAGGGTTGTATTCAACCGAGCAGTACTTC.

V gene TRBV4-3 combines with J gene TRBJ2-5, with 9 nucleotides matching TRBD2. CDR3 size: 20 residues. In germline, CDR1 is LGHNA, CDR2 YSLEER. V shed 3 bases and J 7 bases; nucleotides not matched to a gene: 24. The CDR3 protein is CASSQTSFAGGVPMPGTQYF. The CDR3, as DNA: TGCGCCAGCAGCCAGACCTCCTTCGCGGGGGGGGTCCCCATGCCAGGGACCCAGTACTTC.

This chain connects TRBV7-6 to TRBJ2-2; 11 bases agree with TRBD2. There are 15 residues in the CDR3. J gave up 3 bases and V 3 bases, and 0 bases lay outside the gene matches. CDR1 is SGHVS and CDR2 is FNYEAQ in the germline V gene. The CDR3 here is CASSFSGGDTGELFF. The CDR3 DNA sequence: TGTGCCAGCAGCTTTAGCGGGGGGGACACCGGGGAGCTGTTTTTT.